These 18 T cell receptor beta chains were sequenced from one sample in a study of blood T cells in healthy people across ages. A second PCR, run for about 6 to 11 cycles, used a sample-barcoded 5' primer plus a J-beta primer mix. TCRdb recomputed calls from the 5' RACE reads with MiXCR, one row per CDR3 protein. The sample lists more than 1.4 million distinct CDR3 sequences; roughly 40% were seen once. The sample was blood. The receptors originated from a young woman in good health.

The J gene is TRBJ2-2, the V gene TRBV5-1; perhaps TRBD2 as D (5 bases). Between the trimmed V and J ends, which lost 4 bases and 5 bases, there was a span of 15 bases. This CDR3 comprises 15 residues. Germline assignment: CDR1 SGHRS and CDR2 YFSETQ. The CDR3 bases are TGCGCCAGCAGCCCGACTACGACGGTAACCGGGGAGCTGTTTTTT. This gives the protein CASSPTTTVTGELFF.

This clonotype was counted at least ten times. The chain links TRBV5-1 to TRBJ2-1, with TRBD2 matching over 12 bases. Germline V gene data show CDR1 as SGHRS and CDR2 as YFSETQ. The CDR3 loop spans 15 amino acids. The trim removed 3 bases at V and 7 bases at J, leaving 5 bases unmatched. In DNA, the CDR3 is TGCGCCAGCAGCTCGACTAGCGGGAGTGTGAATGAGCAGTTCTTC. This translates into CASSSTSGSVNEQFF.

This chain connects TRBV20-1 to TRBJ2-7; D is perhaps TRBD2 (6 bases). V was cut by 6 bases and J by 5 bases, with 23 bases left in between. The CDR3 extends over 15 amino acids. Germline assignment: CDR1 DFQATT and CDR2 SNEGSKA (reference sequence). CDR3 DNA sequence: TGCAGTGCCCCTGAGGCGGCGGGGCAAACTGACGAGCAGTACTTC. It translates to CSAPEAAGQTDEQYF.

The chain recombines TRBV14 with TRBJ2-1; D unresolved. The CDR3 is 12 residues long. Per the germline V gene, CDR1 is SGHDN and CDR2 is FVKESK. The V end lost 6 bases, the J end lost 10 bases, and 13 bases lay between the germline ends. This CDR3 reads CASSAGSYEQFF. DNA for the CDR3: TGTGCCAGCAGTGCAGGTAGCTACGAGCAGTTCTTC.

The rearrangement joins TRBV24-1 to TRBJ2-1; 7 nucleotides match TRBD2. V shed 7 bases and J 10 bases; nucleotides not matched to a gene: 9. Germline V gives CDR1 KGHDR, CDR2 SFDVKD. This CDR3 has 13 amino acids. CDR3 bases: TGTGCCACCAGGGGCCGGGAGGTGGGAGAGCAGTTCTTC. Its protein is CATRGREVGEQFF.

The sample holds one count of this clonotype. The rearrangement links TRBV20-1 to TRBJ2-3; 7 positions agree with TRBD2. V lost 0 bases, J lost 0 bases, and 3 bases stayed unmatched. CDR3 size: 15 residues. CDR1 is DFQATT, CDR2 SNEGSKA, per germline (reference sequence). For the CDR3, the DNA is TGCAGTGCTAGAGATCAGCGGGGTAGCACAGATACGCAGTATTTT. The encoded protein is CSARDQRGSTDTQYF.

In this sample, this clonotype turned up a few times. The gene calls are TRBV14 and TRBJ2-4; tentatively, D is TRBD2 (7 bases). The J call is uncertain, as TRBJ2-7 better fits the DNA end. From germline, CDR1 is SGHDN and CDR2 FVKESK. The CDR3 is 16 amino acids. Written as DNA, the CDR3 is TGTGCCAGCAGCCACAGGCGGGGGCGGGTCTCCTACGAGCAGTACTTC. This encodes CASSHRRGRVSYEQYF.

The V call is TRBV12-3 or TRBV12-4, the J call TRBJ1-1; D is unclear. Trimming shortened V by 3 bases and J by 9 bases, and 11 bases separated the two germline ends. This CDR3 is built from 12 residues. This CDR3 is CASSLEESKAFF. The CDR3 nucleotides are TGTGCCAGCAGTTTGGAGGAATCGAAAGCTTTCTTT.

This clonotype was seen a few times. The V gene is TRBV20-1, the J gene TRBJ2-5; TRBD2 matches 9 bases. The closer fit of TRBJ2-7 to the DNA end suggests the J call may be wrong. Germline CDR1 reads DFQATT; CDR2 reads SNEGSKA (reference sequence). This CDR3 contains 15 residues. CDR3 coding DNA: TGCAGTGCTAGAGATGCCCAGCGGGGGGTCTACGAGCAGTACTTC. Translation: CSARDAQRGVYEQYF.

This clonotype was seen more than once but under ten times. The chain is built from TRBV12-3 or TRBV12-4 and TRBJ1-2; possibly TRBD1 for D (5 bases). The CDR3 is made up of 15 amino acids. V was trimmed by 5 bases and J by 4 bases, leaving 17 bases between them. This chain's CDR3 is CASSQHRSLPYGYTF. The DNA for the CDR3 is TGTGCCAGCAGTCAACACAGGTCCTTACCCTATGGCTACACCTTC.

Only one count was recorded for this clonotype. The J gene is TRBJ1-4, the V gene TRBV20-1; D unresolved. Per germline, CDR1 DFQATT and CDR2 SNEGSKA (reference sequence). V was trimmed by 0 bases and J by 8 bases, leaving 7 bases between them. The length of the CDR3 is 12 residues. This chain's CDR3 is CSARDRKEKLFF. CDR3 bases: TGCAGTGCTAGAGACCGGAAGGAAAAACTGTTTTTT.

J is TRBJ2-3 and V is TRBV12-3 or TRBV12-4; TRBD2 might be the D (6 bases). The CDR3 sequence is 14 residues long. V lost 3 bases and J 2 bases, leaving 9 bases between the germline ends. The CDR3, as DNA: TGTGCCAGCAGTTTCCGGGGGAACACAGATACGCAGTATTTT. Amino acids: CASSFRGNTDTQYF.

The chain uses TRBV10-3 and TRBJ1-1, with TRBD1 matching 9 bases. The CDR3 has 15 amino acids. The germline V gene encodes CDR1 ENHRY and CDR2 SYGVKD. V lost 0 bases and J lost 8; bases outside the gene matches: 7. The CDR3 bases are TGTGCCATCAGTGAGTCGCTGGGACAGGGAGGGGAAGCTTTCTTT. It codes for CAISESLGQGGEAFF.

This clonotype occurred once. J is TRBJ2-4 and V is TRBV3-1; 7 nucleotides align to TRBD2. Germline trimming cut 4 bases from V and 1 base from J; bases unmatched to any gene: 13. The length of the CDR3 is 18 residues. Germline CDR1 and CDR2: LGHDT and YNNKEL (reference sequence). The CDR3 coding sequence is TGTGCCAGCAGCCCCCGGGGAGGGGAAGCTTCGGCCAAAAACATTCAGTACTTC. Residues: CASSPRGGEASAKNIQYF.

The gene calls are TRBV10-3 and TRBJ2-2, with a weak D call TRBD2 (6 bases). Per germline, CDR1 ENHRY and CDR2 SYGVKD. V dropped 0 bases and J dropped 1 base, with 6 bases sitting between them. The CDR3 spans 15 residues. The CDR3 DNA follows: TGTGCCATCAGTGAGTCGGGAGGGAACACCGGGGAGCTGTTTTTT. Amino acid sequence: CAISESGGNTGELFF.

V and J are TRBV7-2 and TRBJ2-1; 8 nucleotides agree with TRBD2. The CDR3 is made up of 16 amino acids. Germline lookup yields CDR1 SGHTA and CDR2 FQGNSA. The V gene end was trimmed by 5 bases and the J gene end by 6 bases; junction bases not matched to a gene: 12. In nucleotides, the CDR3 is TGTGCCAGCAGCACAAGGACTAGCAAGGGATCCAATGAGCAGTTCTTC. The encoded protein is CASSTRTSKGSNEQFF.

The gene calls are TRBV20-1 and TRBJ1-2; D possibly corresponds to TRBD1 (5 bases). Germline V gives CDR1 DFQATT, CDR2 SNEGSKA (reference sequence). The V gene lost 6 bases and the J gene lost 3 bases, with 14 bases spanning the gap. This CDR3 has 13 amino acids. CDR3 nucleotide sequence: TGCAGTGCAACCTTGGGGGAGGACTATGGCTACACCTTC. It translates to CSATLGEDYGYTF.

This clonotype was counted a few times. As DNA, the CDR3 is TGTGCCATCAGTGAGTCGAGAGGGAGATCCTACAATGAGCAGTTCTTC. It yields the protein CAISESRGRSYNEQFF. The chain combines TRBV10-3 with TRBJ2-1; maybe TRBD2 (5 bases). Germline assignment: CDR1 ENHRY and CDR2 SYGVKD. This CDR3 is 16 amino acids long. Trimming cost V 0 bases and J 1 base, with 10 bases left between them.